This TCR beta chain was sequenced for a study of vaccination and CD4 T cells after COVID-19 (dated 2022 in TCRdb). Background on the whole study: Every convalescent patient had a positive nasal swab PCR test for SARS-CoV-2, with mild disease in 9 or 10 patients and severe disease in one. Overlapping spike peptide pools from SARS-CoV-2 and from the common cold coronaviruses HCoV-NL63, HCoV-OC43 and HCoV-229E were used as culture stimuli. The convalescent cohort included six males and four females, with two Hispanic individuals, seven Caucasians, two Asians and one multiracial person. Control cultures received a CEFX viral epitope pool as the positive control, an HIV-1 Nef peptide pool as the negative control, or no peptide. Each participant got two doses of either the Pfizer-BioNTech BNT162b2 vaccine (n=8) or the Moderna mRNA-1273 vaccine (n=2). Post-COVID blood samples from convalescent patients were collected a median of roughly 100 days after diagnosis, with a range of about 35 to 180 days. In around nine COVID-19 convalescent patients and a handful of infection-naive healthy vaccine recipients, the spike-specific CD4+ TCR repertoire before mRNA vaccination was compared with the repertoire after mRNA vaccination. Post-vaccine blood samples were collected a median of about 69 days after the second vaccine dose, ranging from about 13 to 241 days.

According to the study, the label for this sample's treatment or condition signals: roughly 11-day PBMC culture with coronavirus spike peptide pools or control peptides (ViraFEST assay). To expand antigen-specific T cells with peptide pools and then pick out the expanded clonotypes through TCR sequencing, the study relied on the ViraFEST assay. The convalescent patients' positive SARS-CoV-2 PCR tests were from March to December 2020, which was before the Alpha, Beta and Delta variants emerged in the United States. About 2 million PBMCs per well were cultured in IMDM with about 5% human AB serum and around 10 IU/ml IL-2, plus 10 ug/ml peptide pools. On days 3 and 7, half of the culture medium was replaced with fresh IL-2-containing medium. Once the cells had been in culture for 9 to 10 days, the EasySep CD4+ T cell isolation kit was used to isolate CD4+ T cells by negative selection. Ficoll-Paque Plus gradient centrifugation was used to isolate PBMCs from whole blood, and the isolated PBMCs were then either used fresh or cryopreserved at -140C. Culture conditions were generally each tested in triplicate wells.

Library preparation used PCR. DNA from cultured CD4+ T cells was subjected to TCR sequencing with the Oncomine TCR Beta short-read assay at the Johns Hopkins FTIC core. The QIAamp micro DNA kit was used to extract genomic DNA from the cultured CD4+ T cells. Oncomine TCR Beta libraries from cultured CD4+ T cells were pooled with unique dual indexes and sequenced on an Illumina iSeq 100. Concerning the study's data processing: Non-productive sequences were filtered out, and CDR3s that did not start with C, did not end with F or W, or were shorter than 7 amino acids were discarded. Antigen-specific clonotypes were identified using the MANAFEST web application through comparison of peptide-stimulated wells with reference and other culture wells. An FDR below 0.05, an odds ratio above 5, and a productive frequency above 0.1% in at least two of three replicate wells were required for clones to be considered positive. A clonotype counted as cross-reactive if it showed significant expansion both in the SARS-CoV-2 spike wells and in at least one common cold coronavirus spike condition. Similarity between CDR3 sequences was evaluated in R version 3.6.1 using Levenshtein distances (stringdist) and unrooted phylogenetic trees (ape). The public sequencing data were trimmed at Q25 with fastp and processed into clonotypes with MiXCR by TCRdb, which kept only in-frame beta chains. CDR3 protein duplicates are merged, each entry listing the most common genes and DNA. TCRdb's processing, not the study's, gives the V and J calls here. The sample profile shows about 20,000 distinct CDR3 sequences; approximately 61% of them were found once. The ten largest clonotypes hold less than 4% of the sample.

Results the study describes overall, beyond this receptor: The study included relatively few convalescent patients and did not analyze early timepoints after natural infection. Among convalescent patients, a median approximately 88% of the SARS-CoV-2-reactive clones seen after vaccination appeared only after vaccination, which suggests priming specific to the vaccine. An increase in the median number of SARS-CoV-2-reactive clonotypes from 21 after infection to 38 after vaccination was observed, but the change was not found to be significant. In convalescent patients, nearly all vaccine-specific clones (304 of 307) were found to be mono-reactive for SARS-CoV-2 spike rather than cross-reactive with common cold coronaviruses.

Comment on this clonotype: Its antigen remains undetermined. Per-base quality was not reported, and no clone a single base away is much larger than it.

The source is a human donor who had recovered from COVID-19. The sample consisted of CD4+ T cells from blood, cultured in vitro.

CDR3 protein: CASSAVLGNSPLHF. The sequenced DNA is TGTGCCAGCAGTGCTGTATTGGGTAATTCACCCCTCCACTTT. In this chain, TRBV6-1 is recombined with TRBJ1-6, with no confident D gene call. CDR3 length: 14 amino acids, cysteine to phenylalanine. CDR3 DNA is the only sequence kept; it has 42 bases, read in frame from the first base. The germline V gene sets CDR1 to MNHNS and CDR2 to SASEGT. The trim is 4 bases for V and 6 bases for J, with a gap of 10 bases between the germline ends.